One and the same sample provided the 25 T cell receptor beta chains below, sequenced in a study of T cells in Graves' hyperthyroidism and ophthalmopathy. It was RNA transcripts that yielded the amplified TCR beta CDR3 regions. TCR CDR3 underwent first-round RT-PCR with the HTBI primer set. TCRdb redid the calling of the multiplex PCR reads with MiXCR, one entry per CDR3 protein. The sample holds 400,000 to 600,000 distinct CDR3 sequences, more than 15% seen once. Sequenced: blood. Receptors were obtained from a woman aged 30 to 39 with Graves' ophthalmopathy.

Notes on this clonotype: A clone one base away is much larger, so this may be a read error. The chain is built from TRBV6-1 and TRBJ2-2; D is unclear. Trimming left V 6 bases short and J 7 bases short, with 3 bases between. This CDR3 comprises 10 residues. CDR1 and CDR2 (germline): MNHNS, SASEGT. Written as DNA, the CDR3 is TGTGCCAGCAGGGGCGGGGAGCTGTTTTTT. This gives the protein CASRGGELFF.

Of note for this clonotype: A read error is possible here, since a much larger clone lies one base away. Since the CDR3 does not end with the conserved phenylalanine or tryptophan, this likely comes from a read error. V and J are TRBV20-1 and TRBJ1-2; D uncertain. Trimming stripped 1 base from V and 7 bases from J, with 7 bases between. The germline V gene encodes CDR1 DFQATT and CDR2 SNEGSKA (reference sequence). This CDR3 is built from 11 residues. CDR3 protein: CSARGDRGYTL. CDR3 nucleotide sequence: TGCAGTGCTAGAGGGGATCGTGGCTACACCCTC.

The chain joins TRBV4-2 to TRBJ2-7, with D hard to call. Trimming stripped 1 base from V and 7 bases from J, with 17 bases between. The CDR3 consists of 15 residues. Germline loops: CDR1 LGHNA, CDR2 YNFKEQ. DNA for the CDR3: TGTGCCAGCAGCCAAGGCAGCGACACAGCCGGGGAGCAGTACTTC. It is translated as CASSQGSDTAGEQYF.

This clonotype was picked up many times. The CDR3 loop reads CSASGSDNYEQYF. DNA of the CDR3: TGCAGTGCTAGCGGGAGTGACAACTACGAGCAGTACTTC. The rearrangement uses TRBV20-1 and TRBJ2-7, with a possible D match to TRBD2 (6 bases). Trimming cost V 3 bases and J 3 bases, with 12 bases left between them. Looked up from germline, CDR1 is DFQATT and CDR2 is SNEGSKA (reference sequence). The CDR3 loop spans 13 amino acids.

There are many counts of this clonotype. CDR3 region: CSVVVTGPTEAFF. DNA for the CDR3: TGCAGCGTTGTTGTGACAGGGCCAACTGAAGCTTTCTTT. This chain links TRBV29-1 with TRBJ1-1, with 7 bases identical to TRBD1. CDR3 length: 13 amino acids. V lost 4 bases and J lost 5; bases outside the gene matches: 7. Per the germline V gene, CDR1 is SQVTM and CDR2 is ANQGSEA.

There are many counts of this clonotype. The rearrangement links TRBV6-2 or TRBV6-3 to TRBJ2-1, with 10 bases matching TRBD2. CDR1 is MNHEY and CDR2 is SVGEGT in the germline V gene. CDR3 size: 18 residues. With V trimmed by 0 bases and J by 3 bases, 8 bases remained unmatched. For the CDR3, the DNA is TGTGCCAGCAGTTACTCCACCCCCTGGACTAGCGGCTACAATGAGCAGTTCTTC. This sequence encodes CASSYSTPWTSGYNEQFF.

As concerns this clonotype: This may come from a read error, since a much larger clone is one base off. The rearrangement links TRBV12-3 or TRBV12-4 to TRBJ2-5; D tentatively fits TRBD1 or TRBD2 (5 bases each). This CDR3 comprises 13 residues. The CDR3 is CVSSLLGVETQYF. The CDR3 region has the DNA TGTGTCAGCAGTCTTTTGGGGGTAGAGACCCAGTACTTC.

This clonotype has a handful of counts. The chain links TRBV6-1 to TRBJ2-7; D gene ambiguous. Trimming took 6 bases from V and 3 from J, leaving 12 bases between them. The CDR3 loop spans 13 amino acids. Germline V lookup: CDR1 MNHNS, CDR2 SASEGT. CDR3 sequence: CASRGSSNYEQYF. The CDR3 nucleotides read TGTGCCAGCAGGGGCAGCTCCAACTACGAGCAGTACTTC.

The J gene is TRBJ2-7, the V gene TRBV7-6; D ambiguous. The CDR3 sequence is 12 residues long. The V gene lost 5 bases and the J gene lost 3 bases, with 8 bases spanning the gap. Germline CDR1 and CDR2: SGHVS and FNYEAQ. CDR3 sequence reads: CASSPNNYEQYF. The CDR3 DNA is TGTGCCAGCAGCCCTAACAACTACGAGCAGTACTTC.

The chain has TRBV27 and TRBJ2-7; the D gene is possibly TRBD1 (6 bases). The CDR3 spans 15 residues. CDR1 MNHEY and CDR2 SMNVEV come from the germline V gene (reference sequence). The V gene lost 4 bases and the J gene lost 1 base, with 14 bases spanning the gap. The CDR3 region has the DNA TGTGCCAGCAGTTCCATTAGGACAGTATCCTACGAGCAGTACTTC. This codes for CASSSIRTVSYEQYF.

The CDR3 sequence is CASSGDWFQETQYF. The CDR3 DNA sequence: TGTGCCAGCAGTGGCGACTGGTTCCAAGAGACCCAGTACTTC. The chain is built from TRBV6-2 or TRBV6-3 and TRBJ2-5; D not certain. The CDR3 extends over 14 amino acids. Germline assignment: CDR1 MNHEY and CDR2 SVGEGT. The V end lost 5 bases, the J end lost 1 base, and 11 bases lay between the germline ends.

This clonotype has ten or more counts. The chain links TRBV28 to TRBJ2-1, with D perhaps matching TRBD2 (7 bases). The CDR3 covers 15 residues. Germline CDR1 is MDHEN and CDR2 is SYDVKM. Trimming left V 2 bases short and J 7 bases short, with 15 bases between. CDR3 DNA: TGTGCCAGCAGTTTAGGTATGGGAGGGGGTAATGAGCAGTTCTTC. This encodes CASSLGMGGGNEQFF.

The chain carries TRBV7-8 and TRBJ2-2, with 12 positions matching TRBD2. Germline V CDR1 and CDR2: SGHVS, FQNEAQ. This CDR3 comprises 18 residues. V shed 3 bases, J shed 0 bases, and the junction held 5 bases outside the gene matches. CDR3 region: CASSLVTSGGANTGELFF. The CDR3 bases are TGTGCCAGCAGCTTGGTGACTAGCGGGGGCGCGAACACCGGGGAGCTGTTTTTT.

This clonotype was picked up a small number of times. The CDR3 reads CASSLAPGGPGVTTYEQYF. The CDR3 nucleotides read TGTGCCAGCAGCTTGGCTCCGGGAGGGCCAGGAGTCACAACCTACGAGCAGTACTTC. The rearrangement joins TRBV5-4 to TRBJ2-7; 8 bases align to TRBD2. The V segment lost 0 bases and the J segment 2 bases; nucleotides outside the gene matches: 16. The CDR3 covers 19 residues. Per germline, CDR1 SGHNT and CDR2 YYREEE (reference sequence).

To note about this clonotype: Given the absence of the conserved phenylalanine or tryptophan at the CDR3 end, a read error is likely. The chain is built from TRBV5-8 and TRBJ1-2; 8 bases map to TRBD1. V was clipped by 4 bases and J by 8 bases; unmatched bases: 13. The V gene's germline CDR1 is SGHTS and CDR2 YDEGEE. This CDR3 has 15 residues. In DNA, the CDR3 is TGTGCCAGCAGCGTCACCGGGACAGGCTACTTCGGCTACACCCTC. This sequence encodes CASSVTGTGYFGYTL.

For this clonotype: This could be a read error, since a much larger clone is one nucleotide away. Given the absence of the conserved phenylalanine or tryptophan at the CDR3 end, a read error is likely. The chain links TRBV7-3 to TRBJ1-5; D unresolved. The CDR3 runs 14 residues. Trimming left V 6 bases short and J 4 bases short, with 13 bases between. Per the germline V gene, CDR1 is SGHTA and CDR2 is FQGTGA. The CDR3 DNA reads TGTGCCAGCAGTGAGGAGGGTCTGAATCAGCCCCAGCATTCT. Translated, it gives CASSEEGLNQPQHS.

To note about this clonotype: One base away lies a much larger clone, so this may be a sequencing read error. This chain joins TRBV5-1 and TRBJ2-7, with a possible D match to TRBD2 (7 bases). The V gene's germline CDR1 is SGHRS and CDR2 YFSETQ. The CDR3 spans 13 residues. V shed 7 bases and J shed 6 bases, with 17 bases lying between them. The CDR3, as DNA: TGCGCCAGCGGCCCCAACAGGGAGGGCGAGCAGTACTTC. Translated: CASGPNREGEQYF.

The chain has TRBV12-3 or TRBV12-4 and TRBJ2-6, with 16 nucleotides matching TRBD2. The CDR3 has 21 residues. V shed 3 bases, J shed 0 bases, and the junction held 8 bases outside the gene matches. The CDR3 region is CASSFMGTSGRALSGANVLTF. Written as DNA, the CDR3 is TGTGCCAGCAGTTTCATGGGGACTAGCGGGAGGGCCCTCTCTGGGGCCAACGTCCTGACTTTC.

This clonotype was observed once. V gene TRBV4-2 combines with J gene TRBJ2-2; TRBD2 agrees at 8 bases. The V gene end was trimmed by 1 base and the J gene end by 4 bases; junction bases not matched to a gene: 8. The CDR3 is 17 amino acids. The V gene's germline CDR1 is LGHNA and CDR2 YNFKEQ. As DNA, the CDR3 is TGTGCCAGCAGCCAAGGCCCCACTAGCGGTATCACCGGGGAGCTGTTTTTT. This gives the protein CASSQGPTSGITGELFF.

V usage is TRBV5-6 and J usage is TRBJ1-5; D is unclear. Trimming pared 4 bases from V and 5 bases from J, leaving 10 bases between. The V gene's germline CDR1 is SGHDT and CDR2 YYEEEE. The CDR3 consists of 13 residues. The CDR3 DNA sequence: TGTGCCAGCAGCGACGGAAGCTATCAGCCCCAGCATTTT. Translation: CASSDGSYQPQHF.

The CDR3 reads CASSSQHGGGNTIYF. The CDR3, as DNA: TGTGCCAGCAGCTCCCAACACGGAGGAGGAAACACCATATATTTT. The chain is built from TRBV7-6 and TRBJ1-3, with D hard to call. V was pared by 4 bases and J by 4 bases, with 14 bases between. The CDR3 totals 15 residues. The germline V gene has CDR1 SGHVS and CDR2 FNYEAQ.

This clonotype was picked up many times. The rearrangement uses TRBV7-3 and TRBJ2-3, with D perhaps assigned TRBD1 or TRBD2 (5 bases each). With 3 bases removed from V and 1 base from J, the gap between germline ends came to 8 bases. Germline V gives CDR1 SGHTA, CDR2 FQGTGA. The CDR3 has 14 amino acids. CDR3 bases: TGTGCCAGCAGCTTGGGACCACGCACAGATACGCAGTATTTT. Translated: CASSLGPRTDTQYF.

This clonotype was counted ten times or more. The rearrangement joins TRBV14 to TRBJ2-7, with D perhaps matching TRBD2 (5 bases). Trimming stripped 1 base from V and 2 bases from J, with 12 bases between. Germline V gene sequence: CDR1 SGHDN, CDR2 FVKESK. This CDR3 spans 15 amino acids. The CDR3: CASSQVTSRTYEQYF. Here the CDR3 DNA reads TGTGCCAGCAGCCAAGTAACTAGTCGGACCTACGAGCAGTACTTC.

This clonotype occurred many times. V gene TRBV18 combines with J gene TRBJ2-7, with no clear D. This CDR3 is 12 amino acids long. V lost 5 bases and J lost 0, with 5 bases in between. Germline-derived CDR1 and CDR2 are KGHSH and LQKENI. The DNA of the CDR3 is TGTGCCAGCTCATCGACCTCCTACGAGCAGTACTTC. Encoded protein: CASSSTSYEQYF.

V gene TRBV6-2 or TRBV6-3 combines with J gene TRBJ2-1; 10 positions match TRBD1. The CDR3 consists of 13 residues. The V gene's germline CDR1 is MNHEY and CDR2 SVGEGT. Germline trimming cut 6 bases from V and 8 bases from J; bases unmatched to any gene: 4. The CDR3 nucleotides read TGTGCCAGCAGGCGGGACAGGGGCCATGAGCAGTTCTTC. It translates to CASRRDRGHEQFF.